The 28 T cell receptor beta chains below were found in one sample sequenced in a study of blood T cell repertoires in COVID-19. Generated by immunoSEQ multiplex PCR, the TCRdb table keeps only in-frame clones and is missing some. The sample holds tens of thousands of clones; 79% are singletons and the top ten take approximately 26%. The sample was peripheral blood. The receptors here all came from a man in his sixties with active or convalescent COVID-19.

The chain uses TRBV29-1 and TRBJ1-1, with 9 bases matching TRBD1. Germline V gives CDR1 SQVTM, CDR2 ANQGSEA. The CDR3 is 16 amino acids. With 7 bases clipped from V and 0 bases from J, the junction kept 12 bases outside the gene matches. The CDR3: CSGLGQGTSMNTEAFF. The CDR3 coding sequence is TGCAGCGGCCTAGGACAGGGGACATCTATGAACACTGAAGCTTTCTTT.

The chain joins TRBV11-2 to TRBJ2-2; weak D call: TRBD1 (6 bases). The germline V and J ends were trimmed by 6 bases and 4 bases, with 15 bases remaining between them. The CDR3 runs to 15 residues. Per germline, CDR1 SGHAT and CDR2 FQNNGV. This chain's CDR3 is CASSITGRPTGELFF. DNA for the CDR3: TGTGCCAGCAGTATAACAGGGCGGCCCACCGGGGAGCTGTTTTTT.

To note about this clone: A much bigger clone sits one base away, suggesting this may be a read error. The chain has TRBV5-4 and TRBJ1-2, with 7 positions matching TRBD1. This CDR3 spans 13 amino acids. V gave up 4 bases and J gave up 2 bases; unmatched junction bases: 2. Germline V gene lookup returns CDR1 SGHNT and CDR2 YYREEE (reference sequence). The CDR3 nucleotides read TGTGCCAGCAGCCCGGGACAGAACTATGGCTACACCTTC. This sequence encodes CASSPGQNYGYTF.

This chain joins TRBV7-8 and TRBJ1-2; D may be TRBD1 (6 bases). The length of the CDR3 is 14 residues. Trimming cost V 5 bases and J 5 bases, with 15 bases left between them. Germline-derived CDR1 and CDR2 are SGHVS and FQNEAQ. CDR3 amino acids: CASSPDRSMYGYTF. The CDR3 nucleotides read TGTGCCAGCAGCCCCGACAGGTCAATGTATGGCTACACCTTC.

This rearrangement joins TRBV29-1 to TRBJ1-6; TRBD1 agrees at 10 bases. The CDR3 spans 16 residues. Trimming took 5 bases from V and 8 from J; bases not matched to a gene: 12. Germline CDR1 is SQVTM and CDR2 is ANQGSEA. The CDR3 is CSVSTYGQGEDSPLHF. The DNA for the CDR3 is TGCAGCGTTTCCACCTACGGACAGGGGGAAGATTCACCCCTCCACTTT. Full variable domain (rest looked up from reference TRBV29-1 and TRBJ1-6): SAVISQKPSRDICQRGTSLTIQCQVDSQVTMMFWYRQQPGQSLTLIATANQGSEATYESGFVIDKFPISRPNLTFSTLTVSNMSPEDSSIYLCSVSTYGQGEDSPLHFGNGTRLTVT.

The chain has TRBV30 and TRBJ2-7; unclear D gene. This CDR3 region has 15 residues. Germline V gene sequence: CDR1 GTSNPN, CDR2 SVGIG (reference sequence). V lost 0 bases, J lost 2 bases, and 14 bases lay in between. CDR3 in amino acids: CAWSVPRLQAYEQYF. The CDR3 nucleotides are TGTGCCTGGAGTGTACCTAGACTCCAAGCCTACGAGCAGTACTTC.

V gene TRBV30 combines with J gene TRBJ1-5; TRBD1 matches at 10 bases. The V gene end was trimmed by 2 bases and the J gene end by 0 bases; junction bases not matched to a gene: 7. This CDR3 contains 17 residues. Germline-derived CDR1 and CDR2 are GTSNPN and SVGIG (reference sequence). Written as DNA, the CDR3 is TGTGCCTGGAGTTCGGACAGGGGGGGATATAGCAATCAGCCCCAGCATTTT. It codes for CAWSSDRGGYSNQPQHF. Complete variable domain (other parts from reference TRBV30 and TRBJ1-5): SQTIHQWPATLVQPVGSPLSLECTVEGTSNPNLYWYRQAAGRGLQLLFYSVGIGQISSEVPQNLSASRPQDRQFILSSKKLLLSDSGFYLCAWSSDRGGYSNQPQHFGDGTRLSIL.

This clone was detected only a few times. The V gene is TRBV6-5, the J gene TRBJ1-2, with 8 bases aligning to TRBD1. The CDR3 runs 14 residues. The V gene end was trimmed by 6 bases and the J gene end by 2 bases; junction bases not matched to a gene: 5. Germline V CDR1 and CDR2: MNHEY, SVGAGI. DNA of the CDR3: TGTGCCAGCAGACTACGGACAGGGAACTATGGCTACACCTTC. This codes for CASRLRTGNYGYTF.

This chain joins TRBV9 and TRBJ2-1, with 7 bases aligning to TRBD1. The CDR3 totals 13 residues. The V and J ends lost 4 bases and 10 bases, in that order; junction bases with no gene match: 8. CDR1 and CDR2 from the germline V gene are SGDLS and YYNGEE. This CDR3 reads CASSPSTGPEQFF. Here the CDR3 DNA reads TGTGCCAGCAGCCCCTCGACAGGGCCCGAGCAGTTCTTC.

This rearrangement joins TRBV5-4 to TRBJ1-4; 8 bases agree with TRBD1. Losses at the gene ends were 0 bases for V and 5 bases for J; bases not matched to a gene: 0. Germline V gives CDR1 SGHNT, CDR2 YYREEE (reference sequence). The CDR3 is made up of 14 amino acids. CDR3 in amino acids: CASSLGQGNEKLFF. The CDR3 DNA reads as TGTGCCAGCAGCTTGGGACAGGGGAATGAAAAACTGTTTTTT.

There are a few counts of this clone. The rearrangement uses TRBV4-1 and TRBJ1-6; D is uncertain. The CDR3 sequence is 15 residues long. Trimming shortened V by 3 bases and J by 8 bases, and 14 bases separated the two germline ends. Germline V gene data show CDR1 as MGHRA and CDR2 as YSYEKL. Here the CDR3 reads CASSHPLGVHSPLHF. The CDR3 region has the DNA TGCGCCAGCAGCCATCCTCTCGGGGTGCATTCACCCCTCCACTTT.

The rearrangement links TRBV2 to TRBJ2-1, with TRBD2 identical over 7 bases. V lost 4 bases to trimming and J lost 2 bases; unmatched junction nucleotides: 5. Germline V gives CDR1 SNHLY, CDR2 FYNNEI. This CDR3 has 15 amino acids. The CDR3 reads CASSGQAGTYNEQFF. The DNA of the CDR3 is TGTGCCAGCAGTGGGCAAGCGGGGACCTACAATGAGCAGTTCTTC.

The chain recombines TRBV6-5 with TRBJ1-5, with a weak D call TRBD1 (5 bases). The CDR3 is 15 amino acids. Germline V gene lookup returns CDR1 MNHEY and CDR2 SVGAGI. The V end lost 6 bases, the J end lost 8 bases, and 20 bases lay between the germline ends. CDR3 nucleotide sequence: TGTGCCAGCAGCAATCTATCTGGGGGGATAAAGCCCCAGCATTTT. Amino acid sequence: CASSNLSGGIKPQHF.

The chain employs TRBV19 and TRBJ1-1; D not resolved. The CDR3 length is 15 residues. Germline CDR1 is LNHDA and CDR2 is SQIVND (reference sequence). V lost 6 bases to trimming and J lost 3 bases, with 17 bases between them. CDR3 bases: TGTGCCAGTAGCCCCATACCGGGGTGGGACACTGAAGCTTTCTTT. The encoded protein is CASSPIPGWDTEAFF.

This clone was seen only a few times. J is TRBJ2-7 and V is TRBV6-5, with 11 bases that match TRBD2. This CDR3 is built from 15 residues. V was clipped by 0 bases and J by 2 bases; unmatched bases: 0. Germline values: CDR1 MNHEY, CDR2 SVGAGI. The CDR3 loop reads CASSYSTSGAYEQYF. The CDR3 bases are TGTGCCAGCAGTTACTCGACTAGCGGGGCCTACGAGCAGTACTTC.

V is TRBV6-5 and J is TRBJ1-2; 7 bases line up with TRBD1. This CDR3 is built from 15 residues. Germline-derived CDR1 and CDR2 are MNHEY and SVGAGI. With 0 bases clipped from V and 4 bases from J, the junction kept 5 bases outside the gene matches. The CDR3 DNA follows: TGTGCCAGCAGTTACTCTTCCCGGGACAGCTATGGCTACACCTTC. Encoded protein: CASSYSSRDSYGYTF.

The chain links TRBV6-2 or TRBV6-3 to TRBJ2-5; D gene uncertain. V was clipped by 6 bases and J by 3 bases, with 5 bases between them. This CDR3 spans 11 amino acids. Germline V gives CDR1 MNHEY, CDR2 SVGEGT. CDR3 coding DNA: TGTGCCAGCAGCCCCAAAGAGACCCAGTACTTC. Residues: CASSPKETQYF.

The chain is built from TRBV7-9 and TRBJ1-2; 7 bases fit TRBD1. The CDR3 has 14 amino acids. V was pared by 0 bases and J by 3 bases, with 1 base of the junction left unmatched. The V gene's germline CDR1 is SEHNR and CDR2 FQNEAQ (reference sequence). The CDR3 loop is CASSLADRYYGYTF. The CDR3 DNA reads TGTGCCAGCAGCTTAGCGGACAGGTACTATGGCTACACCTTC.

This clone was seen a single time. V gene TRBV6-2 or TRBV6-3 combines with J gene TRBJ1-5; 7 nucleotides match TRBD1. This CDR3 spans 15 amino acids. CDR1 is MNHEY and CDR2 is SVGEGT in the germline V gene. The V and J ends lost 0 bases and 7 bases, in that order; junction bases with no gene match: 6. CDR3 DNA sequence: TGTGCCAGCAGTTACTCGCAGGGGGTATGGCAGCCCCAGCATTTT. It codes for CASSYSQGVWQPQHF.

This clone was counted many times. The genes are TRBV4-1 and TRBJ1-5; D is unclear. Germline assignment: CDR1 MGHRA and CDR2 YSYEKL. The CDR3 has 13 residues. V lost 4 bases, J lost 5 bases, and 9 bases lay in between. In DNA, the CDR3 is TGCGCCAGCAGCCTCGAGAGGGATCAGCCCCAGCATTTT. Its translation: CASSLERDQPQHF.

This rearrangement joins TRBV7-5 to TRBJ1-5; the D call TRBD1 from the table was never checked on the DNA. TRBV7-5 is termed a pseudogene. The CDR3 consists of 17 residues. The CDR3 DNA follows: TGTGTCAGAAGCTCCCCAGGGGTACCCGCTACCAATCAGCCCCAGCATTTT. It specifies CVRSSPGVPATNQPQHF.

The genes are TRBV7-2 and TRBJ2-2; D is ambiguous. Germline CDR1 and CDR2: SGHTA and FQGNSA. Trimming removed 2 bases at V and 1 base at J, with 8 bases between. The CDR3 is 15 residues long. The CDR3 region is CASSLYGENTGELFF. The CDR3 coding sequence is TGTGCCAGCAGCTTATACGGAGAGAACACCGGGGAGCTGTTTTTT.

This sequence joins TRBV6-5 and TRBJ1-2; D remains ambiguous. The CDR3 sequence is 15 residues long. Trimming removed 8 bases from V and 4 bases from J, with 20 bases in between. Germline lookup yields CDR1 MNHEY and CDR2 SVGAGI. The DNA of the CDR3 is TGTGCCAGCTGGACGACGGACGGGAGCACCTATGGCTACACCTTC. It is translated as CASWTTDGSTYGYTF.

V and J are TRBV5-1 and TRBJ2-3; no clear D. Germline-derived CDR1 and CDR2 are SGHRS and YFSETQ. The CDR3 loop spans 12 amino acids. V lost 4 bases, J lost 0 bases, and 3 bases lay in between. CDR3 bases: TGCGCCAGCAGCCCGAGCACAGATACGCAGTATTTT. It translates to CASSPSTDTQYF.

The V gene is TRBV27, the J gene TRBJ1-4; TRBD1 aligns across 7 bases. The CDR3 sequence is 14 residues long. V trimming: 4 bases; J trimming: 7 bases; junction bases outside the gene matches: 6. Germline values: CDR1 MNHEY, CDR2 SMNVEV (reference sequence). The CDR3 DNA reads as TGTGCCAGCAGTTCGAGCAGGGGGAGTGAAAAACTGTTTTTT. Encoded protein: CASSSSRGSEKLFF.

The rearrangement uses TRBV5-1 and TRBJ1-4, with D possibly TRBD1 on 5 matching bases. Per germline, CDR1 SGHRS and CDR2 YFSETQ. Deletions cut 2 bases from V and 6 bases from J, with 14 bases between. The CDR3 contains 15 residues. For the CDR3, the DNA is TGCGCCAGCAGCTTAGCGGGCAGGGCGGATGAAAAACTGTTTTTT. Translated, it gives CASSLAGRADEKLFF.

The chain couples TRBV24-1 to TRBJ2-2; TRBD2 is a possible D gene (7 bases). The germline V gene has CDR1 KGHDR and CDR2 SFDVKD. V lost 4 bases, J lost 4 bases, and 18 bases lay in between. The CDR3 extends over 17 amino acids. The CDR3 DNA reads TGTGCCACCAGTGACCTGGGCGGGGGCCTAACCACCGGGGAGCTGTTTTTT. It codes for CATSDLGGGLTTGELFF.

This clone was detected once. V and J are TRBV4-2 and TRBJ1-2, with a weak D call TRBD1 (6 bases). V gave up 3 bases and J gave up 8 bases, with 22 bases separating them. Looked up from germline, CDR1 is LGHNA and CDR2 is YNFKEQ. The length of the CDR3 is 16 residues. In DNA, the CDR3 is TGTGCCAGCAGCCACCAAACAGGGTTGCATCTTTTAGGCTACACCTTC. The encoded protein is CASSHQTGLHLLGYTF.